This TCR beta chain was recovered during a study of cytomegalovirus exposure and HLA in healthy donors. Study-level findings and limits: Most CMV-associated TCR beta chains were later found to appear HLA-restricted. When analyzed later, the rates of TCR association showed variation by HLA locus, with DRB1 the most and HLA-C the fewest.

Germline-derived CDR1 and CDR2 are MDHEN and SYDVKM. The CDR3 has 14 residues. Trimming shortened V by 8 bases and J by 0 bases, and 13 bases separated the two germline ends. Remarks on this clone: The antigen remains undetermined.

PCR amplification relied on 60 Vbeta primers (plus 13 Jbeta primers). Sequencing used immunoSEQ multiplex PCR; TCRdb keeps in-frame clones, though not all of them. There are about 100,000 clones in the sample; around 69% occur only once, and 19% lies in the top ten. The sequence derives from a woman aged 60-70 years in good health and CMV-seropositive. The rearrangement joins TRBV28 to TRBJ1-2; D gene ambiguous. The sequenced sample consisted of PBMCs. CDR3 in amino acids: CASHRAGSNYGYTF. Written as DNA, the CDR3 is TGTGCCAGCCACCGTGCGGGATCTAACTATGGCTACACCTTC.